This TCR beta chain was identified in a study of T cells in Graves' hyperthyroidism and ophthalmopathy. The TCR beta CDR3 regions underwent amplification using RNA transcripts as the source. The TCR CDR3 first-round RT-PCR relied on the HTBI primer set. TCRdb called the multiplex PCR reads again in MiXCR, with one record for every CDR3 protein. The sample yields 300,000 or so distinct CDR3 sequences, around 15% seen once. This clonotype was recorded many times. Among ophthalmopathy patients, the Clinical Activity Score reached at least 3, the NOSPECS grade reached at least 4, and duration remained under 3 months. Diagnoses were established using clinical symptoms, serum thyroxine and TRAb, thyroid ultrasound and orbital computed tomography. From approximately 9.5 ml of fresh peripheral blood, PBMCs were isolated. V shed 8 bases and J shed 5 bases, with 15 bases lying between them. The CDR3 loop spans 13 amino acids. Germline V gives CDR1 KGHSH, CDR2 LQKENI.

This clonotype was sampled from a woman aged 60-70 years with Graves' ophthalmopathy. Material: blood. The rearrangement joins TRBV18 to TRBJ2-5; no clear D gene. As DNA, the CDR3 is TGTGCCAGCAGCCCTCGACTGGCCGAGACCCAGTACTTC. Translation gives CASSPRLAETQYF.